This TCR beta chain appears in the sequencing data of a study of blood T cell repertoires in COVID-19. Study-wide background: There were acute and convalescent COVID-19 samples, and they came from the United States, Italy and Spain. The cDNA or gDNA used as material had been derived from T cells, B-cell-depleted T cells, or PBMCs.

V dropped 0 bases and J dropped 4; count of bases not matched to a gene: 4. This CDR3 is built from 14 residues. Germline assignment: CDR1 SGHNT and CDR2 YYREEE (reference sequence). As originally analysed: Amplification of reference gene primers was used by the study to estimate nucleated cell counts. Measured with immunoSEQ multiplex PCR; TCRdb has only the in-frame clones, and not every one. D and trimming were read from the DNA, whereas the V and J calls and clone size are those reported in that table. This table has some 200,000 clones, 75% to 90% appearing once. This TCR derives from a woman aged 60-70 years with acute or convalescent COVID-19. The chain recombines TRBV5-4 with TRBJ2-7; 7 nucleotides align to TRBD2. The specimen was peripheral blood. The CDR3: CASSLGSSGYEQYV. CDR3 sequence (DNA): TGTGCCAGCAGCTTGGGGTCTAGCGGATACGAGCAGTACGTC.